These 17 T cell receptor beta chains came from one sample sequenced in a study of blood T cell repertoires in COVID-19. Profiling relied on immunoSEQ multiplex PCR, and the TCRdb table lists in-frame clones only, not all of them. The repertoire includes roughly 200,000 clones, roughly 88% of them detected once, and 5.5% to 7% sits in the top ten. The sequencing sample was made of peripheral blood. The receptors stem from a woman aged 40-49 years who had recovered from COVID-19.

The chain carries TRBV5-1 and TRBJ2-7, with 7 bases aligning to TRBD1. Germline CDR1 reads SGHRS; CDR2 reads YFSETQ. Trimming at V came to 0 bases and at J to 0 bases, leaving 6 bases not matched to a gene. The CDR3 is 16 residues long. This chain's CDR3 is CASSLEAGGPSYEQYF. CDR3 sequence (DNA): TGCGCCAGCAGCTTGGAGGCAGGGGGTCCCTCCTACGAGCAGTACTTC.

This chain links TRBV5-6 with TRBJ1-2, with D maybe TRBD1 (5 bases). This CDR3 contains 12 residues. The V end was cut by 4 bases, the J end by 8 bases, with 12 bases between. Germline CDR1 SGHDT, CDR2 YYEEEE. The CDR3 coding sequence is TGTGCCAGCAGCCTAGGGGAACTCGGCTACACCTTC. Amino acid sequence: CASSLGELGYTF.

The V and J genes are TRBV5-4 and TRBJ2-7; no reliable D call. V lost 4 bases and J 3 bases, leaving 11 bases between the germline ends. CDR3 length equals 13 residues. Germline-derived CDR1 and CDR2 are SGHNT and YYREEE (reference sequence). This CDR3 is CASSTEPGYEQYF. As DNA, the CDR3 is TGTGCCAGCAGCACGGAACCAGGCTACGAGCAGTACTTC.

The chain couples TRBV30 to TRBJ2-7; 10 positions agree with TRBD1. V dropped 5 bases and J dropped 5; count of bases not matched to a gene: 6. This CDR3 comprises 13 residues. Germline V gene data show CDR1 as GTSNPN and CDR2 as SVGIG (reference sequence). Here the CDR3 reads CAWGDRGYDEQYF. CDR3 coding DNA: TGTGCCTGGGGGGACAGGGGCTACGACGAGCAGTACTTC.

This clone was counted a few times. V usage is TRBV18 and J usage is TRBJ2-7; D uncertain. In germline, CDR1 is KGHSH, CDR2 LQKENI. The V and J ends lost 0 bases and 3 bases respectively, with 9 bases between them. This CDR3 is 14 amino acids long. CDR3 region: CASSPPSRIYEQYF. CDR3 DNA sequence: TGTGCCAGCTCACCACCGAGCAGGATCTACGAGCAGTACTTC.

The chain carries TRBV21-1 and TRBJ2-3; TRBD2 is the table's D call and was not checked against the DNA. TRBV21-1 has pseudogene status. The CDR3 is 20 amino acids. The CDR3 protein is CASSNATSLGTRCGTDTQYF. The CDR3 DNA sequence: TGTGCCAGCAGCAACGCGACTAGTTTGGGGACTAGATGTGGCACAGATACGCAGTATTTT.

This clone was found once. The CDR3 is CASRPGASGRYEQYF. CDR3 in DNA: TGTGCCAGCAGGCCCGGGGCTAGCGGGAGATACGAGCAGTACTTC. The chain uses TRBV27 and TRBJ2-7; 10 bases are a match to TRBD2. CDR3 length: 15 amino acids. Germline V gene lookup returns CDR1 MNHEY and CDR2 SMNVEV (reference sequence). The ends lost 6 bases at V and 4 bases at J; junction bases unmatched: 9.

This clone was counted a single time. The rearrangement joins TRBV7-2 to TRBJ1-2; 7 bases map to TRBD1. The CDR3 contains 13 residues. From germline, CDR1 is SGHTA and CDR2 FQGNSA. Trimming at V came to 5 bases and at J to 5 bases, leaving 5 bases not matched to a gene. The CDR3 is CASSRDRTYGYTF. The CDR3, as DNA: TGTGCCAGCAGCCGGGACAGAACTTATGGCTACACCTTC.

This clone was seen once. J is TRBJ1-4 and V is TRBV5-8; 7 nucleotides match TRBD1. The CDR3 contains 15 residues. After removal of 4 bases from V and 6 bases from J, the junction contained 9 bases not matched to a gene. Germline V gene lookup returns CDR1 SGHTS and CDR2 YDEGEE. This CDR3 reads CASSLGGEEYEKLFF. The CDR3 nucleotides read TGTGCCAGCAGCCTAGGGGGCGAGGAGTATGAAAAACTGTTTTTT.

The CDR3 region has the DNA TGTGCCAGCAGCGGAGGGACAGGCGTTATGGCTAACGAGCAGTACTTC. It is translated as CASSGGTGVMANEQYF. The chain recombines TRBV9 with TRBJ2-7, with 8 bases that match TRBD1. V was clipped by 3 bases and J by 5 bases; unmatched bases: 13. The CDR3 has 16 residues. CDR1 is SGDLS and CDR2 is YYNGEE in the germline V gene.

This clone was detected a few times. The CDR3 here is CASSLGGPLSYEQYF. CDR3 in DNA: TGTGCCAGCAGCCTAGGGGGCCCCCTCTCCTACGAGCAGTACTTC. The rearrangement links TRBV3-1 (or the pseudogene TRBV3-2) to TRBJ2-7, with TRBD1 matching over 7 bases. Trimming at V came to 4 bases and at J to 0 bases, leaving 6 bases not matched to a gene. Germline values: CDR1 LGHDT, CDR2 YNNKEL (reference sequence). The CDR3 contains 15 residues.

V gene TRBV4-2 combines with J gene TRBJ2-1, with 7 bases identical to TRBD2. Germline loops: CDR1 LGHNA, CDR2 YNFKEQ. V lost 4 bases and J lost 15; bases outside the gene matches: 12. The CDR3 is made up of 13 amino acids. CDR3 sequence (DNA): TGTGCCAGCAGCCTTGCCCGGGGAGGGGATTGGTTCTTC. Protein product: CASSLARGGDWFF.

The V and J genes are TRBV30 and TRBJ2-1; unclear D gene. Germline V gene lookup returns CDR1 GTSNPN and CDR2 SVGIG (reference sequence). The CDR3 sequence is 12 residues long. V lost 1 base and J 10 bases, leaving 11 bases between the germline ends. CDR3 bases: TGTGCCTGGAGTGCGCAAGTCGGGGAGCAGTTCTTC. This codes for CAWSAQVGEQFF.

The rearrangement uses TRBV6-5 and TRBJ1-2; 7 bases fit TRBD1. The CDR3 consists of 16 residues. The J segment lost 5 bases and the V segment lost 0 bases, leaving 9 bases of the junction unmatched. In germline, CDR1 is MNHEY, CDR2 SVGAGI. The CDR3 nucleotides are TGTGCCAGCAGTTACTCCGGGACAGTTATCGGGTATGGCTACACCTTC. Its protein is CASSYSGTVIGYGYTF.

J is TRBJ1-5 and V is TRBV19; a weak D match, TRBD1 (6 bases). Between the trimmed V and J ends, which lost 3 bases and 6 bases, there was a span of 18 bases. Germline V lookup: CDR1 LNHDA, CDR2 SQIVND (reference sequence). The CDR3 length is 16 residues. The CDR3 bases are TGTGCCAGTAGTATTTCATTGTTCAGGGGCGGTCAGCCCCAGCATTTT. Its translation: CASSISLFRGGQPQHF.

The V and J genes are TRBV27 and TRBJ2-7; 9 bases are shared with TRBD2. Trimming took 4 bases from V and 6 from J; bases not matched to a gene: 13. The CDR3 spans 16 residues. CDR1 is MNHEY, CDR2 SMNVEV, per germline (reference sequence). CDR3 amino acids: CASSWIGVAGAGEQYF. CDR3 nucleotides: TGTGCCAGCAGTTGGATCGGGGTAGCGGGGGCCGGCGAGCAGTACTTC.

The rearrangement joins TRBV20-1 to TRBJ2-5; no clear D. V was cut by 5 bases and J by 5 bases, with 9 bases left in between. This CDR3 comprises 11 residues. Germline V gene sequence: CDR1 DFQATT, CDR2 SNEGSKA (reference sequence). The CDR3 DNA follows: TGCAGTGCTCGACATCGGGAGACCCAGTACTTC. Encoded protein: CSARHRETQYF.